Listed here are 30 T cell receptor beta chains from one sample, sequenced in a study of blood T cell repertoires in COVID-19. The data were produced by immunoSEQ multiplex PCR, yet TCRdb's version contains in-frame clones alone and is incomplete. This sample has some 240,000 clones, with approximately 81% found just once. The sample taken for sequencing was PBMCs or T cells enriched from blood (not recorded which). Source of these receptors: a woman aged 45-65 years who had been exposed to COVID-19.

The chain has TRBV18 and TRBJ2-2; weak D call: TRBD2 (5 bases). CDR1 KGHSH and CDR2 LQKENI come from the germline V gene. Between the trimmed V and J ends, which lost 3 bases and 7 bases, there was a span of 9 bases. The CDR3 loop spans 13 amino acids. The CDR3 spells CASSPTEGGELFF. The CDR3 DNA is TGTGCCAGCTCACCTACTGAGGGCGGGGAGCTGTTTTTT. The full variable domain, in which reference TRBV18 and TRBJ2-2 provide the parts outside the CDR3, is NAGVMQNPRHLVRRRGQEARLRCSPMKGHSHVYWYRQLPEEGLKFMVYLQKENIIDESGMPKERFSAEFPKEGPSILRIQQVVRGDSAAYFCASSPTEGGELFFGEGSRLTVL.

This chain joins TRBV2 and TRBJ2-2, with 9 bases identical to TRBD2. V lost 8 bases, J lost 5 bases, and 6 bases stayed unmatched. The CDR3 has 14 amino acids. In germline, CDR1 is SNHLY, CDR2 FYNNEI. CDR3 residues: CASEAGGRTGELFF. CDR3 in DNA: TGTGCCAGCGAAGCGGGGGGCCGAACCGGGGAGCTGTTTTTT.

In DNA form, the CDR3 reads TGTGCCAGCAGCCAAGATCGGGACACTGAAGCTTTCTTT. It encodes CASSQDRDTEAFF. This sequence joins TRBV14 and TRBJ1-1; D is unresolved. Trimming took off 0 bases at V and 3 bases at J, with 5 bases between the two ends. In germline, CDR1 is SGHDN, CDR2 FVKESK. This CDR3 has 13 amino acids.

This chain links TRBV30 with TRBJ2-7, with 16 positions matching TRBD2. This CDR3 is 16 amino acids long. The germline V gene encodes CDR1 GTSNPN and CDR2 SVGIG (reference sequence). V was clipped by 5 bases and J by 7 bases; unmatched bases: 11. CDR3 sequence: CAWGTGTSGGAREQYF. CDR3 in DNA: TGTGCCTGGGGTACCGGGACTAGCGGGGGGGCGAGGGAGCAGTACTTC.

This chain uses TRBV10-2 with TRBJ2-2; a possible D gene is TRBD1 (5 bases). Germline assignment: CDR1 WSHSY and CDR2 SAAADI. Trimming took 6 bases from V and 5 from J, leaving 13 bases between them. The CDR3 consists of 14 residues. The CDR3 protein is CASRDKDVTGELFF. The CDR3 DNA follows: TGCGCCAGCAGGGACAAGGATGTTACCGGGGAGCTGTTTTTT.

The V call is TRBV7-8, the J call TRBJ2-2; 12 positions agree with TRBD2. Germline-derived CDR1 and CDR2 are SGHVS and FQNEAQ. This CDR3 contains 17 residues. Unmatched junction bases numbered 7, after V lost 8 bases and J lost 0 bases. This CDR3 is CASSRSSGGANTGELFF. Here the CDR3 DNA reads TGTGCCAGCTCCCGGTCTAGCGGGGGGGCGAACACCGGGGAGCTGTTTTTT.

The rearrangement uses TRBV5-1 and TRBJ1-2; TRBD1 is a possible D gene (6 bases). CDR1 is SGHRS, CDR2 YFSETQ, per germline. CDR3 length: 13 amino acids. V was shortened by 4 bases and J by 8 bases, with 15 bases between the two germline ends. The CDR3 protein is CASSHPSGEGYTF. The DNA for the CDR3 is TGCGCCAGCAGCCATCCTTCAGGGGAGGGCTACACCTTC.

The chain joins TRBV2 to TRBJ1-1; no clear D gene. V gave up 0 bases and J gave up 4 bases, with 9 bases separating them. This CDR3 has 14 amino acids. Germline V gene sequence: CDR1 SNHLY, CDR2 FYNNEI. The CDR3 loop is CASSEALVSTEAFF. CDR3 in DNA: TGTGCCAGCAGTGAAGCTTTGGTCAGCACTGAAGCTTTCTTT.

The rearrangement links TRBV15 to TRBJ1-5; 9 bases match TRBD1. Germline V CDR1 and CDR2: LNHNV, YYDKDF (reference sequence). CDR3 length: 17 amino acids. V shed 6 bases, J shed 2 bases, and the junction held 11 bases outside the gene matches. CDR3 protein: CATRASQGAQGNQPQHF. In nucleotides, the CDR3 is TGTGCCACCAGGGCATCACAGGGGGCGCAGGGCAATCAGCCCCAGCATTTT.

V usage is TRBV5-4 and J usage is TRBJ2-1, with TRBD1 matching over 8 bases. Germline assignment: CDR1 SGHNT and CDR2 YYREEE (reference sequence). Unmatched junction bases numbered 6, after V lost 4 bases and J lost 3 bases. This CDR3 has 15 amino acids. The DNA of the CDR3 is TGTGCCAGCAGCACGGGACAGGCTCGCTACAATGAGCAGTTCTTC. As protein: CASSTGQARYNEQFF.

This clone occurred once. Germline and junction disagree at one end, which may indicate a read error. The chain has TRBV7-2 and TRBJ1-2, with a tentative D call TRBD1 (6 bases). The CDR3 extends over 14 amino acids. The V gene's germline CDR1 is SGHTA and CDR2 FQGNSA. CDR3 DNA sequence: TGTGCCAGCAACTTACAGGGAGGGAACTATGGCTACACCTTC. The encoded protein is CASNLQGGNYGYTF.

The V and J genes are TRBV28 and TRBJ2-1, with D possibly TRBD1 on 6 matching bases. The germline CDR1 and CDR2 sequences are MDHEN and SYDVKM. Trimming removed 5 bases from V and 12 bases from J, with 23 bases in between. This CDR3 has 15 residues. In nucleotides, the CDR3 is TGTGCCAGCAGTCCCACGACAGGCCTTTCAAGGGCGCAGTTCTTC. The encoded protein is CASSPTTGLSRAQFF.

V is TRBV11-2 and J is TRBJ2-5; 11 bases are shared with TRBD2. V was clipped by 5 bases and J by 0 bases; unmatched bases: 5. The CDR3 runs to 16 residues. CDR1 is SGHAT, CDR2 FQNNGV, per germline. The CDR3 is CASSLLAGGNQETQYF. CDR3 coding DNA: TGTGCCAGCAGCCTCCTAGCGGGGGGAAACCAAGAGACCCAGTACTTC.

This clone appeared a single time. The CDR3 sequence: CASSHVDRHNEQFF. CDR3 nucleotide sequence: TGTGCCAGCAGCCATGTTGACAGACACAATGAGCAGTTCTTC. This chain joins TRBV6-5 and TRBJ2-1, with D possibly TRBD1 on 5 matching bases. CDR1 and CDR2 from the germline V gene are MNHEY and SVGAGI. CDR3 size: 14 residues. Trimming pared 6 bases from V and 5 bases from J, leaving 14 bases between.

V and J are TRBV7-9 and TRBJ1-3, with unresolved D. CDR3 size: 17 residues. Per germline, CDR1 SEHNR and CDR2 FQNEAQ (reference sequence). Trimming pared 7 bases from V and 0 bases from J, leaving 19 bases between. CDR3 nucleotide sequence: TGTGCCAGCACCTCCCCATCAGGTGCCAGCTCTGGAAACACCATATATTTT. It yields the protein CASTSPSGASSGNTIYF.

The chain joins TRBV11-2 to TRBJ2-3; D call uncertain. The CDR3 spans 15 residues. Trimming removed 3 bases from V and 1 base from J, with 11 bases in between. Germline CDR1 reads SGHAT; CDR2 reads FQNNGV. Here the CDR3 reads CASSFPDIRTDTQYF. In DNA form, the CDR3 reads TGTGCCAGCAGCTTCCCAGACATACGCACAGATACGCAGTATTTT.

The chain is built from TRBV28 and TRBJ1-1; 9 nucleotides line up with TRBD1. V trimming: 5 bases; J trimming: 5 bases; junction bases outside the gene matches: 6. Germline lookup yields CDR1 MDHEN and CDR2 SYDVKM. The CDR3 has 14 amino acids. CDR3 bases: TGTGCCAGCAGTACGACAGGGGGAAGGACTGAAGCTTTCTTT. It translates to CASSTTGGRTEAFF.

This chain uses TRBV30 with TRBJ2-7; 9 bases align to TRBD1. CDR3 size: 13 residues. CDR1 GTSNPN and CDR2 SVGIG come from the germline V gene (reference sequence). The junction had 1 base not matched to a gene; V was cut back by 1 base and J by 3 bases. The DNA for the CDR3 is TGTGCCTGGAGTGCGGACAGGGGCTACGAGCAGTACTTC. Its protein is CAWSADRGYEQYF.

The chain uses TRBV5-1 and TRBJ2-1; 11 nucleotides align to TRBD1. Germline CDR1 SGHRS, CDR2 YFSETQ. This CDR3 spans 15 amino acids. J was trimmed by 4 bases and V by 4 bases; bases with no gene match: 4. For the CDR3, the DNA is TGCGCCAGCAGCCAGGGGACAGGGGGTTACAATGAGCAGTTCTTC. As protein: CASSQGTGGYNEQFF.

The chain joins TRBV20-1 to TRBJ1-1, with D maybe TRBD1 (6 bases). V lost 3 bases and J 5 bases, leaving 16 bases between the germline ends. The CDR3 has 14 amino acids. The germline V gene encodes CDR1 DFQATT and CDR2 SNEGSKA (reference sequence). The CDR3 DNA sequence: TGCAGTGCTAGTAATCAGGGGCGGCAAACTGAAGCTTTCTTT. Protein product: CSASNQGRQTEAFF.

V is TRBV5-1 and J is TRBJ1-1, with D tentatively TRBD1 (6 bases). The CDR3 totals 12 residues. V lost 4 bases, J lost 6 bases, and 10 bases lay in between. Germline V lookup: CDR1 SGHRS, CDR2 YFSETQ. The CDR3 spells CASSIEGAEAFF. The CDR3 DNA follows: TGCGCCAGCAGCATCGAGGGGGCTGAAGCTTTCTTT.

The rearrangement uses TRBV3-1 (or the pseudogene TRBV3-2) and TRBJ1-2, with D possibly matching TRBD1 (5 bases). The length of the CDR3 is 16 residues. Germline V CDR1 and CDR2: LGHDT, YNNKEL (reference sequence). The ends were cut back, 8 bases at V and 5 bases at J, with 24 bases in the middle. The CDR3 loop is CASSRGSPHLNYGYTF. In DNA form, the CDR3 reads TGTGCCAGCTCCCGGGGGTCCCCCCACTTAAATTATGGCTACACCTTC.

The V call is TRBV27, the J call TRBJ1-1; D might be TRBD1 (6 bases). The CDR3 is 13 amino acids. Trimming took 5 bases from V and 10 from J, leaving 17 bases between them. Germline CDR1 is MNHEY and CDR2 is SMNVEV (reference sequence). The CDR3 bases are TGTGCCAGCAGTCGCGACAGGTCTGGGGGAGCTTTCTTT. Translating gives CASSRDRSGGAFF.

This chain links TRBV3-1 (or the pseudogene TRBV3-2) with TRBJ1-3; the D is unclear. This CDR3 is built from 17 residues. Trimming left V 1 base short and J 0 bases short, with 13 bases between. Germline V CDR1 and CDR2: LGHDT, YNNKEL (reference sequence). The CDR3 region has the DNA TGTGCCAGCAGCCAAGGTCTGGAGGCTTACTCTGGAAACACCATATATTTT. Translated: CASSQGLEAYSGNTIYF.

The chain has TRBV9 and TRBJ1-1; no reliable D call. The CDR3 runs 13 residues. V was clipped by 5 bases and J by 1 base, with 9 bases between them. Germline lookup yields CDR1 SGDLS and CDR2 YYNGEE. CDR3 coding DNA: TGTGCCAGCAGTTCGACGGGGAACACTGAAGCTTTCTTT. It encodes CASSSTGNTEAFF.

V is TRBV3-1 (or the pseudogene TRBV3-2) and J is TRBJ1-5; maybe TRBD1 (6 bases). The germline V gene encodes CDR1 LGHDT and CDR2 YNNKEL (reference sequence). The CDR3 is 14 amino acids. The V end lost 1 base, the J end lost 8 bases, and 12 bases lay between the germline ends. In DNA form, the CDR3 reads TGTGCCAGCAGCCAAGGCACAGGGTGGGAGCCCCAGCATTTT. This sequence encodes CASSQGTGWEPQHF.

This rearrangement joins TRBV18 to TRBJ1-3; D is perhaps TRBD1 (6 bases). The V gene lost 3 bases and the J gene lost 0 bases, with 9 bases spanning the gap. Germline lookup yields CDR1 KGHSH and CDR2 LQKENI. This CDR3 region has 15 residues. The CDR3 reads CASSPQQGSGNTIYF. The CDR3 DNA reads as TGTGCCAGCTCACCTCAACAGGGCTCTGGAAACACCATATATTTT.

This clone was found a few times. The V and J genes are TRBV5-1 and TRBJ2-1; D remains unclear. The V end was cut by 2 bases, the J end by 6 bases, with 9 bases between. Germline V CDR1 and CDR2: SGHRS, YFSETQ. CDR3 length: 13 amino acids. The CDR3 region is CASSFPASNEQFF. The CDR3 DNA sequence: TGCGCCAGCAGCTTTCCCGCCAGCAATGAGCAGTTCTTC.

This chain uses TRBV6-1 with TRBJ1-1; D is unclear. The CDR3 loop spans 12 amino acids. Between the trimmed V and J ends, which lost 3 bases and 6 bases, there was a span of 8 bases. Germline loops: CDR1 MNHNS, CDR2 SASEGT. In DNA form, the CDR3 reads TGTGCCAGCAGTGAGGTAGTCTCTGAAGCTTTCTTT. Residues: CASSEVVSEAFF.

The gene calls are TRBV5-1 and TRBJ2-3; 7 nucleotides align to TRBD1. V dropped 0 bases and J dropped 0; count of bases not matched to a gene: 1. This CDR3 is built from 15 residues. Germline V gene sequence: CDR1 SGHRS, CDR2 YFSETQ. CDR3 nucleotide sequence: TGCGCCAGCAGCTTGGAGGGGGCGAGCACAGATACGCAGTATTTT. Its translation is CASSLEGASTDTQYF.